These T cell receptor beta chains were read from a single sample in a study of identical twins. MiXCR was run by TCRdb on the 5' RACE reads, yielding one entry per CDR3 protein. The sample has 270,000 or so distinct CDR3 sequences, around 8.8% seen once. These data are also associated with another study on yellow fever vaccine responses in identical twins.

The sequenced sample was CD8+ T cells sorted from blood. The receptor set was obtained from a woman aged 18-30 years in good health. The CDR3 runs from the conserved cysteine through the conserved F or W. The D gene is left open where the match is weak. Size values are once, few and many counts, or a class for expanded clones, and some rows have none.

clone_size: -
j_call: TRBJ2-7
v_call: TRBV12-3/TRBV12-4
d_call: TRBD1
cdr3_aa: CASGQGYSYEQYF
cdr3_nt: TGTGCCAGCGGACAGGGCTACTCCTACGAGCAGTACTTC

clone_size: few
j_call: TRBJ2-3
v_call: TRBV4-3
d_call: TRBD1
cdr3_aa: CASSSGTGESDTQYF
cdr3_nt: TGCGCCAGCAGCTCCGGGACAGGGGAGAGTGATACGCAGTATTTT

clone_size: -
j_call: TRBJ2-1
v_call: TRBV6-1
d_call: -
cdr3_aa: CASSLPGMGNEQFF
cdr3_nt: TGTGCCAGCAGCCTCCCGGGGATGGGGAATGAGCAGTTCTTC

clone_size: many
j_call: TRBJ1-5
v_call: TRBV11-2
d_call: -
cdr3_aa: CASSLGKQPQHF
cdr3_nt: TGTGCCAGCAGCTTGGGCAAACAGCCCCAGCATTTT

clone_size: few
j_call: TRBJ1-2
v_call: TRBV6-2/TRBV6-3
d_call: TRBD1
cdr3_aa: CASRPGTGDVYGYTF
cdr3_nt: TGTGCCAGCAGGCCCGGGACAGGGGACGTCTATGGCTACACCTTC

clone_size: many
j_call: TRBJ2-7
v_call: TRBV10-2
d_call: -
cdr3_aa: CASSALFGGRHEQYF
cdr3_nt: TGCGCCAGCAGTGCTTTGTTCGGGGGGCGACACGAGCAGTACTTC

clone_size: few
j_call: TRBJ2-7
v_call: TRBV19
d_call: -
cdr3_aa: CASIGEGGEQYF
cdr3_nt: TGTGCCAGTATCGGAGAGGGCGGGGAGCAGTACTTC

clone_size: few
j_call: TRBJ2-3
v_call: TRBV19
d_call: TRBD1
cdr3_aa: CASRAGTGGTDTQYF
cdr3_nt: TGTGCCAGCAGGGCCGGGACAGGGGGCACAGATACGCAGTATTTT

clone_size: many
j_call: TRBJ2-7
v_call: TRBV5-5
d_call: TRBD1
cdr3_aa: CASSLEDRAASYEQYF
cdr3_nt: TGTGCCAGCAGCTTGGAAGACAGGGCGGCCTCCTACGAGCAGTACTTC

clone_size: few
j_call: TRBJ1-5
v_call: TRBV2
d_call: TRBD1
cdr3_aa: CASSEAVDRAGYYSNQPQHF
cdr3_nt: TGTGCCAGCAGTGAAGCGGTAGACAGGGCAGGATACTATAGCAATCAGCCCCAGCATTTT

clone_size: -
j_call: TRBJ2-5
v_call: TRBV6-1
d_call: TRBD2
cdr3_aa: CASSGSGGWETQYF
cdr3_nt: TGTGCCAGCAGTGGAAGCGGGGGCTGGGAGACCCAGTACTTC

clone_size: few
j_call: TRBJ2-7
v_call: TRBV7-6
d_call: TRBD1
cdr3_aa: CASSLKMGQGNYEQYF
cdr3_nt: TGTGCCAGCAGCTTAAAGATGGGACAGGGGAATTACGAGCAGTACTTC

clone_size: -
j_call: TRBJ1-6
v_call: TRBV4-2
d_call: TRBD1
cdr3_aa: CASSQDLLGTANSPLHF
cdr3_nt: TGTGCCAGCAGCCAAGACCTTTTAGGGACAGCCAATTCACCCCTCCACTTT

clone_size: -
j_call: TRBJ2-3
v_call: TRBV7-8
d_call: -
cdr3_aa: CASSLPIGGPDSTDTQYF
cdr3_nt: TGTGCCAGCAGCTTACCTATCGGGGGCCCGGACAGCACAGATACGCAGTATTTT

clone_size: few
j_call: TRBJ2-7
v_call: TRBV12-3/TRBV12-4
d_call: TRBD1
cdr3_aa: CASSRRTGDYEQYF
cdr3_nt: TGTGCCAGCAGTCGACGGACAGGAGACTACGAGCAGTACTTC

clone_size: -
j_call: TRBJ2-7
v_call: TRBV27
d_call: TRBD2
cdr3_aa: CASSYSSGRSIYEQYF
cdr3_nt: TGTGCCAGCAGTTATTCTAGCGGGAGGTCCATTTACGAGCAGTACTTC

clone_size: many
j_call: TRBJ2-4
v_call: TRBV4-3
d_call: TRBD2
cdr3_aa: CASSQGGSGSDIQYF
cdr3_nt: TGCGCCAGCAGCCAAGGTGGTAGCGGGAGTGACATTCAGTACTTC

clone_size: few
j_call: TRBJ2-5
v_call: TRBV6-2/TRBV6-3
d_call: TRBD2
cdr3_aa: CASRGPAGDETQYF
cdr3_nt: TGTGCCAGCAGGGGACCTGCGGGAGACGAGACCCAGTACTTC

clone_size: few
j_call: TRBJ2-5
v_call: TRBV3-1
d_call: TRBD2
cdr3_aa: CASSQDNIWGGEETQYF
cdr3_nt: TGTGCCAGCAGCCAAGATAACATATGGGGGGGTGAGGAGACCCAGTACTTC

clone_size: many
j_call: TRBJ2-7
v_call: TRBV10-3
d_call: -
cdr3_aa: CAISEVYPYYEQYF
cdr3_nt: TGTGCCATCAGTGAAGTCTACCCGTACTACGAGCAGTACTTC

clone_size: few
j_call: TRBJ2-3
v_call: TRBV4-1
d_call: TRBD1
cdr3_aa: CASSQGQGIDTQYF
cdr3_nt: TGCGCCAGCAGCCAAGGACAGGGTATAGATACGCAGTATTTT

clone_size: few
j_call: TRBJ2-1
v_call: TRBV29-1
d_call: TRBD2
cdr3_aa: CSVGLADYSYNEQFF
cdr3_nt: TGCAGCGTTGGACTAGCGGATTACTCCTACAATGAGCAGTTCTTC

clone_size: many
j_call: TRBJ2-1
v_call: TRBV27
d_call: -
cdr3_aa: CAAAPGTIYEQFF
cdr3_nt: TGTGCCGCAGCCCCCGGGACGATCTATGAGCAGTTCTTC

clone_size: -
j_call: TRBJ1-1
v_call: TRBV29-1
d_call: -
cdr3_aa: CSVEDAASENTEAFF
cdr3_nt: TGCAGCGTTGAAGATGCGGCCAGCGAGAACACTGAAGCTTTCTTT

clone_size: many
j_call: TRBJ2-3
v_call: TRBV7-9
d_call: -
cdr3_aa: CASSPPTGPTTHTQYF
cdr3_nt: TGTGCCAGCAGCCCCCCAACCGGACCCACGACGCATACGCAGTATTTT

clone_size: -
j_call: TRBJ2-7
v_call: TRBV18
d_call: -
cdr3_aa: CASSLPGMGEQYF
cdr3_nt: TGTGCCAGCTCACTTCCGGGAATGGGAGAGCAGTACTTC

clone_size: few
j_call: TRBJ2-5
v_call: TRBV27
d_call: TRBD1
cdr3_aa: CASAPGQVEIETQYF
cdr3_nt: TGTGCCAGCGCGCCCGGACAGGTAGAGATAGAGACCCAGTACTTC

clone_size: -
j_call: TRBJ2-7
v_call: TRBV7-9
d_call: -
cdr3_aa: CASSPTAAGPYEQYF
cdr3_nt: TGTGCCAGCAGCCCTACGGCGGCGGGGCCCTACGAGCAGTACTTC

clone_size: -
j_call: TRBJ2-5
v_call: TRBV11-2
d_call: -
cdr3_aa: CASRRNVGQETQYF
cdr3_nt: TGTGCCAGCAGGAGAAACGTTGGACAGGAGACCCAGTACTTC

clone_size: few
j_call: TRBJ2-2
v_call: TRBV6-4
d_call: TRBD2
cdr3_aa: CASSETTSGSGGELFF
cdr3_nt: TGTGCCAGCAGTGAGACGACTAGCGGGAGTGGCGGGGAGCTGTTTTTT

clone_size: many
j_call: TRBJ2-7
v_call: TRBV27
d_call: TRBD1
cdr3_aa: CASSFLGQSTYEQYF
cdr3_nt: TGTGCCAGCAGTTTTCTGGGACAGAGTACCTACGAGCAGTACTTC

clone_size: -
j_call: TRBJ2-5
v_call: TRBV6-1
d_call: -
cdr3_aa: CASKQGFGGAWETQYF
cdr3_nt: TGTGCCAGCAAACAGGGGTTCGGGGGCGCGTGGGAGACCCAGTACTTC

clone_size: -
j_call: TRBJ2-1
v_call: TRBV7-2
d_call: -
cdr3_aa: CASVNNYNEQFF
cdr3_nt: TGTGCCAGCGTCAATAATTACAATGAGCAGTTCTTC

clone_size: -
j_call: TRBJ2-1
v_call: TRBV11-2
d_call: -
cdr3_aa: CASSLDVTPSSYNEQFF
cdr3_nt: TGTGCCAGCAGCTTAGACGTGACGCCGAGCTCCTACAATGAGCAGTTCTTC

clone_size: few
j_call: TRBJ1-2
v_call: TRBV7-9
d_call: -
cdr3_aa: CASSPEITGLDYGYTF
cdr3_nt: TGTGCCAGCAGCCCAGAGATTACAGGGTTAGACTATGGCTACACCTTC

clone_size: -
j_call: TRBJ2-7
v_call: TRBV20-1
d_call: TRBD2
cdr3_aa: CSARDSLGGRAIYEQYF
cdr3_nt: TGCAGTGCTAGAGACTCCCTCGGCGGGAGGGCTATCTACGAGCAGTACTTC

clone_size: many
j_call: TRBJ2-2
v_call: TRBV2
d_call: -
cdr3_aa: CASSEGPQGRELFF
cdr3_nt: TGTGCCAGCAGTGAGGGGCCTCAGGGGAGGGAGCTGTTTTTT

clone_size: many
j_call: TRBJ2-7
v_call: TRBV7-9
d_call: -
cdr3_aa: CASSLDLHPYEQYF
cdr3_nt: TGTGCCAGCAGCTTAGATCTCCATCCCTACGAGCAGTACTTC

clone_size: -
j_call: TRBJ2-3
v_call: TRBV11-2
d_call: -
cdr3_aa: CASSPPTISTDTQYF
cdr3_nt: TGTGCCAGCAGCCCTCCTACCATTAGCACAGATACGCAGTATTTT

clone_size: many
j_call: TRBJ2-7
v_call: TRBV29-1
d_call: TRBD1
cdr3_aa: CSVNSGDRVHEQYF
cdr3_nt: TGCAGCGTCAATTCCGGGGACAGGGTCCACGAGCAGTACTTC

clone_size: few
j_call: TRBJ1-1
v_call: TRBV5-5
d_call: -
cdr3_aa: CASSRATSLGPEAFF
cdr3_nt: TGTGCCAGCAGCCGGGCAACCTCCCTGGGCCCTGAAGCTTTCTTT

clone_size: -
j_call: TRBJ2-7
v_call: TRBV4-1
d_call: -
cdr3_aa: CASSQIIGEQYF
cdr3_nt: TGCGCCAGCAGCCAAATAATAGGGGAGCAGTACTTC

clone_size: few
j_call: TRBJ2-7
v_call: TRBV5-1
d_call: -
cdr3_aa: CASSPQTGQPAYEQYF
cdr3_nt: TGCGCCAGCAGCCCTCAGACAGGCCAACCGGCCTACGAGCAGTACTTC

clone_size: many
j_call: TRBJ2-3
v_call: TRBV10-3
d_call: TRBD1
cdr3_aa: CAILDRGTDTQYF
cdr3_nt: TGTGCCATACTTGACAGGGGGACAGATACGCAGTATTTT

clone_size: many
j_call: TRBJ2-2
v_call: TRBV7-6
d_call: TRBD2
cdr3_aa: CASSTSGVNGELFF
cdr3_nt: TGTGCCAGCAGCACTAGCGGGGTGAACGGGGAGCTGTTTTTT

clone_size: few
j_call: TRBJ1-2
v_call: TRBV5-6
d_call: TRBD1
cdr3_aa: CASSGGQGSGYTF
cdr3_nt: TGTGCCAGCAGCGGAGGACAGGGGAGTGGCTACACCTTC

clone_size: many
j_call: TRBJ2-7
v_call: TRBV4-1
d_call: -
cdr3_aa: CASSQVLGWGGEQYF
cdr3_nt: TGCGCCAGCAGCCAAGTTCTGGGGTGGGGCGGCGAGCAGTACTTC

clone_size: -
j_call: TRBJ2-1
v_call: TRBV28
d_call: -
cdr3_aa: CASSHRLDNEQFF
cdr3_nt: TGTGCCAGCAGCCACCGCCTAGACAATGAGCAGTTCTTC

clone_size: few
j_call: TRBJ2-7
v_call: TRBV7-8
d_call: TRBD1
cdr3_aa: CASSPPAGGKWEQYF
cdr3_nt: TGTGCCAGCAGCCCGCCGGCAGGGGGAAAATGGGAGCAGTACTTC

clone_size: many
j_call: TRBJ2-7
v_call: TRBV5-1
d_call: -
cdr3_aa: CASSLVVGGLSYEQYF
cdr3_nt: TGCGCCAGCAGCTTGGTTGTGGGAGGCCTCTCCTACGAGCAGTACTTC

clone_size: few
j_call: TRBJ2-5
v_call: TRBV7-2
d_call: TRBD2
cdr3_aa: CASSLASNYRRGLAEETQYF
cdr3_nt: TGTGCCAGCAGCTTAGCGTCCAATTACAGAAGGGGACTAGCAGAAGAGACCCAGTACTTC

clone_size: few
j_call: TRBJ1-5
v_call: TRBV6-6
d_call: -
cdr3_aa: CATRQLTNQPQHF
cdr3_nt: TGTGCCACCAGACAGCTAACTAATCAGCCCCAGCATTTT

clone_size: few
j_call: TRBJ2-7
v_call: TRBV27
d_call: -
cdr3_aa: CASADLERSSYEQYF
cdr3_nt: TGTGCCAGCGCGGACCTAGAGAGGAGCTCCTACGAGCAGTACTTC

clone_size: -
j_call: TRBJ2-7
v_call: TRBV15
d_call: -
cdr3_aa: CATSRLEQGQYF
cdr3_nt: TGTGCCACCAGCAGACTAGAACAGGGGCAGTACTTC

clone_size: few
j_call: TRBJ2-1
v_call: TRBV4-3
d_call: TRBD2
cdr3_aa: CASSQDPGLAILDEQFF
cdr3_nt: TGCGCCAGCAGCCAAGATCCGGGACTAGCGATTTTAGATGAGCAGTTCTTC

clone_size: -
j_call: TRBJ2-7
v_call: TRBV6-2/TRBV6-3
d_call: -
cdr3_aa: CASSLTPGYEQYF
cdr3_nt: TGTGCCAGCAGCTTAACCCCAGGGTACGAGCAGTACTTC

clone_size: many
j_call: TRBJ1-1
v_call: TRBV9
d_call: TRBD1
cdr3_aa: CASSVGAGGLNTEAFF
cdr3_nt: TGTGCCAGCAGCGTAGGGGCAGGGGGTTTGAACACTGAAGCTTTCTTT

clone_size: -
j_call: TRBJ2-7
v_call: TRBV20-1
d_call: -
cdr3_aa: CSARDDRDTIGYEQYF
cdr3_nt: TGCAGTGCTAGAGATGACCGGGACACCATCGGGTACGAGCAGTACTTC

clone_size: few
j_call: TRBJ2-7
v_call: TRBV12-3/TRBV12-4
d_call: -
cdr3_aa: CASTRGSKEEQYF
cdr3_nt: TGTGCCAGTACGAGGGGTAGTAAGGAGGAGCAGTACTTC